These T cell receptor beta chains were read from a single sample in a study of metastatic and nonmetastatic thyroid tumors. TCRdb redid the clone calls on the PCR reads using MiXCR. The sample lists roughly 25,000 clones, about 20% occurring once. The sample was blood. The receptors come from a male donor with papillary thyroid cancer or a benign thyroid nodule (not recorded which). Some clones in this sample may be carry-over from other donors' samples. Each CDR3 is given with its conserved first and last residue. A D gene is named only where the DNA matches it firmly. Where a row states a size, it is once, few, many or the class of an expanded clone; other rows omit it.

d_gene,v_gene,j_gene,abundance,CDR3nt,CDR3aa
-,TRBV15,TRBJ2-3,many,TGTGCCACCAGCAGAGGAGGGGTGTCAGATACGCAGTATTTT,CATSRGGVSDTQYF
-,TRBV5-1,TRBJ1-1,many,TGCGCCAGCAGCTTGGGTGACACAAAAGAAGCTTTCTTT,CASSLGDTKEAFF
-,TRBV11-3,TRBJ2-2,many,TGTGCCAGCAGCTTAGTTGGTCCGGGTTTAACGTTTTCTTCCGGGGAGCTGTTTTTT,CASSLVGPGLTFSSGELFF
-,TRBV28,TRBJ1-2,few,TGTGCCAGCATGGAGTTGGGCGGCTACACCTTC,CASMELGGYTF
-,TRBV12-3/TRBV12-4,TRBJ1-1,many,TGTGCCAGCAGACCAGGGCAGAACACTGAAGCTTTCTTT,CASRPGQNTEAFF
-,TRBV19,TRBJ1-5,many,TGTGCCAGTAGTATAGTCCGTCAGGCCCAGCATTTT,CASSIVRQAQHF
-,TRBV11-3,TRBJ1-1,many,TGTGCCAGCAGCTCAGGTAGTGAAGCTTTCTTT,CASSSGSEAFF
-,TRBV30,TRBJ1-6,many,TGTGCCTGGAGTGTAGGCGGTTATAATTCACCCCTCCACTTT,CAWSVGGYNSPLHF
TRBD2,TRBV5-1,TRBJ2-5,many,TGCGCCAGCAGCTTGGTTCTAGCGGGAGGTGAGACCCAGTACTTC,CASSLVLAGGETQYF
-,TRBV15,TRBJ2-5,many,TGTGCCACCAGCAGAGATCCAGGGCCTCAAGAGACCCAGTACTTC,CATSRDPGPQETQYF
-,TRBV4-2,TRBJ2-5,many,TGTGCCAGCAGCCAAGGGCGGGTGGGAGTAAGGGAGACCCAGTACTTC,CASSQGRVGVRETQYF
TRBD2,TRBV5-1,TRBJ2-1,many,TGCGCCAGCAGCTCCCTGGGGGGGGGAGGTCTCTACAATGAGCAGTTCTTC,CASSSLGGGGLYNEQFF
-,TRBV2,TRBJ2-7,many,TGTGCCAGCAGACAGGGTCCCTACGAGCAGTACTTC,CASRQGPYEQYF
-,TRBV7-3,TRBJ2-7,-,-,CASSVGQGTTYEQYF
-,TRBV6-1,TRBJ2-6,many,TGTGCCAGCAGTGAATGGTTGACGGAAGGCGGGGCCAACGTCCTGACTTTC,CASSEWLTEGGANVLTF
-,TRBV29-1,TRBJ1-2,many,TGCAGCTTTCAAGGGGAGGTCAACTATGGCTACACCTTC,CSFQGEVNYGYTF
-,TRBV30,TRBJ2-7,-,TGTGCCTGGGGGCTAGCGCACAACGAGCAGTACTTC,CAWGLAHNEQYF
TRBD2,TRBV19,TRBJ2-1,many,TGTGCCAGTAGCCCCAGGAGCGGGAACTACAATGAGCAGTTCTTC,CASSPRSGNYNEQFF
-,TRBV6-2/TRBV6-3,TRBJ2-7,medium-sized,TGTGCCAGCAGCGCCCAACAGGGCATTTCCCTCCTCTACGAGCAGTACTTC,CASSAQQGISLLYEQYF
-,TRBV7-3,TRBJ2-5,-,TGTGCCGGCAGCAAACAGGGTCGGGGGGAAGAGACCGAGTACTTC,CAGSKQGRGEETEYF
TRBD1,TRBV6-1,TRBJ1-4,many,TGTGCCAGCAGCCCCGGGACAGGGAATGAAAAACTGTTTTTT,CASSPGTGNEKLFF
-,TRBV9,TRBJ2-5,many,TGTGCCAGCAGCTCCAGGGGGGGGTCCCAAGAGACCCAGTACTTC,CASSSRGGSQETQYF
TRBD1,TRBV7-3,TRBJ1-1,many,TGTGCCAGCAGCTTCGGGACAGGGAAAATAAACACTGAAGCTTTCTTT,CASSFGTGKINTEAFF
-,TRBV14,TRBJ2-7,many,TGTGCCAGCAGCAAAGGGTGGTCCTACGAGCAGTACTTC,CASSKGWSYEQYF